This TCR beta chain stems from a study of cytomegalovirus exposure and HLA in healthy donors. The PCR made use of 60 Vbeta and 13 Jbeta primers. Data came from immunoSEQ multiplex PCR; TCRdb stores just in-frame clones and leaves some out. Here the sample spans about 110,000 clones, less than 85% being singletons. This CDR3 comprises 18 residues. Germline lookup yields CDR1 SGDLS and CDR2 YYNGEE. With 0 bases clipped from V and 8 bases from J, the junction kept 15 bases outside the gene matches. This sequence originates from a man aged 55 to 70 in good health and CMV-seronegative. This chain joins TRBV9 and TRBJ1-2; 11 nucleotides align to TRBD1. The sample taken for sequencing was PBMCs. CDR3 sequence: CASSVEALSGTGGRGYTF. The CDR3 DNA follows: TGTGCCAGCAGCGTAGAAGCTTTGTCGGGGACAGGGGGACGGGGCTACACCTTC.